This T cell receptor beta chain was observed in a study of OX40 agonist ivuxolimab in advanced cancers. Study conclusions and caveats: The CD4+ and CD8+ T cells in the blood had expanded clonally by week 6 at 0.1 to 3.0 mg/kg. Certain nonresponders additionally had low normalized T-cell clonal expansion.

TCRdb keeps only in-frame clones here, not all; method: immunoSEQ multiplex PCR. The sample yields under 100,000 clones, roughly 90% seen once. The sample holds a few counts of this clone. The antigen is undetermined. People who had autoimmune disease history or systemic immunosuppression were excluded. CDR3 size: 13 residues. Germline V gives CDR1 LGHNT, CDR2 FRNRAP. Trimming took 3 bases from V and 4 from J, leaving 9 bases between them. This sequence was found in an adult with an advanced solid tumor such as melanoma, head and neck, liver or kidney cancer. The chain couples TRBV12-5 to TRBJ1-1, with D unresolved. The input for sequencing was CD4+ or CD8+ T cells sorted from blood, taken in a trial of the OX40 agonist ivuxolimab. In nucleotides, the CDR3 is TGTGCTAGTGGTTTTAGGTTAAGCACTGAAGCTTTCTTT. Translated, it gives CASGFRLSTEAFF.